This TCR beta chain was profiled in a study of T cell responses to AZD1222 COVID-19 vaccine. In the case of this clone: Its antigen remains unknown.

The data were produced by immunoSEQ multiplex PCR, yet TCRdb's version contains in-frame clones alone and is incomplete. This sample has fewer than 180,000 clones; 90% occur once, and the top ten carry more than 3%. Analyses pooled second doses at about 4 or about 12 weeks. There are 11 residues in the CDR3. V lost 9 bases, J lost 8 bases, and 11 bases lay in between. Study-wide results and caveats: No repertoire was sampled before or during the peak T cell response, only after it. The study identified only 6 or 7 AZD1222 recipients as seropositive at baseline.

The chain joins TRBV12-3 or TRBV12-4 to TRBJ2-1, with D maybe TRBD2 (5 bases). The sample here was peripheral blood, taken 28 days after the second AZD1222 dose. The TCR was taken from an adult who received the AZD1222 COVID-19 vaccine. The CDR3 DNA is TGTGCCAGTTGGGCCGGGGATGAGCAGTTCTTC. This gives the protein CASWAGDEQFF.